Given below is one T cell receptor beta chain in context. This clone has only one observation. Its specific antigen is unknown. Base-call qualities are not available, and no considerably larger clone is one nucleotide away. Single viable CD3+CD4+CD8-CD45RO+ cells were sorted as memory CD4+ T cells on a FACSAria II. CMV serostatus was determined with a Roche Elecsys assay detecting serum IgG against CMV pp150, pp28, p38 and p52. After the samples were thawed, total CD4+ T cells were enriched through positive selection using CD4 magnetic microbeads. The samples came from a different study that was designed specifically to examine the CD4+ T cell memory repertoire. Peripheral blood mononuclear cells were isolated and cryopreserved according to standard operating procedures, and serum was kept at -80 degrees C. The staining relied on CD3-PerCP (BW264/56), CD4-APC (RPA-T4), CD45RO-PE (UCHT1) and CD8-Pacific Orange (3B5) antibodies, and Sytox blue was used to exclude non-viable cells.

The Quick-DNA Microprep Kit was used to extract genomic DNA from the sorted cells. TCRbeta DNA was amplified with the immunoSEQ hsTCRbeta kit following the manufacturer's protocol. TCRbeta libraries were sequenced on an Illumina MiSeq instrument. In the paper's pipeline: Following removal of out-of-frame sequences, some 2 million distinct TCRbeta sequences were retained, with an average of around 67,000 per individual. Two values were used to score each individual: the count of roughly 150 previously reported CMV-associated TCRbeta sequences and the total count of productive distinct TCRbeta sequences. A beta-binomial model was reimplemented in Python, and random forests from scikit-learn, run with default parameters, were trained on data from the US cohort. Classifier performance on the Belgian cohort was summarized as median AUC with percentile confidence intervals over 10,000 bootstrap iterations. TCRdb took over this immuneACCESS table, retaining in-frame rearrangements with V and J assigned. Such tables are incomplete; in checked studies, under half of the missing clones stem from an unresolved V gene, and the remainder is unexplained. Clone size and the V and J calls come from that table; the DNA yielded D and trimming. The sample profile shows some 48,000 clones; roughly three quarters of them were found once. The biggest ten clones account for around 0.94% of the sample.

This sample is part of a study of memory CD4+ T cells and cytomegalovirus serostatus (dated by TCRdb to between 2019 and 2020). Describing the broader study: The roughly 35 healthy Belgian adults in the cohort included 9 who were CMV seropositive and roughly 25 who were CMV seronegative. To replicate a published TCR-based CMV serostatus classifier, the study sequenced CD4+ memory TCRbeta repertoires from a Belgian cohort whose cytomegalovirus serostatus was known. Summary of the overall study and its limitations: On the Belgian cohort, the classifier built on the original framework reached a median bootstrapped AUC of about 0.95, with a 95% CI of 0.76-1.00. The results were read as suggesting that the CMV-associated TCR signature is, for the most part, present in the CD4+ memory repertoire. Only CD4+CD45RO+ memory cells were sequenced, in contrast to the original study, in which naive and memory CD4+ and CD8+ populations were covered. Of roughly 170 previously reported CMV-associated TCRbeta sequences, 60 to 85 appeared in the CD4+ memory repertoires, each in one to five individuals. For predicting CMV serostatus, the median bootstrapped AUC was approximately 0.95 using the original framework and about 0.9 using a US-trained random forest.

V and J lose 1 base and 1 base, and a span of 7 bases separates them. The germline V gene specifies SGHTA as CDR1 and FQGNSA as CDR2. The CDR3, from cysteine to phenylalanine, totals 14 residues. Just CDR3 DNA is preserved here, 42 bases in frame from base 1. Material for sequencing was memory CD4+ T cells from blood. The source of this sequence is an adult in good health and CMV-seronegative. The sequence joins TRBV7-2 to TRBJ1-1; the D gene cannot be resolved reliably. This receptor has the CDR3 CASSLVNSNTEAFF. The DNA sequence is TGTGCCAGCAGCTTAGTTAACTCGAACACTGAAGCTTTCTTT. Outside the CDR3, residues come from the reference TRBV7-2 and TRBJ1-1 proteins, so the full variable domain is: GAGVSQSPSNKVTEKGKDVELRCDPISGHTALYWYRQSLGQGLEFLIYFQGNSAPDKSGLPSDRFSAERTGGSVSTLTIQRTQQEDSAVYLCASSLVNSNTEAFFGQGTRLTVV.